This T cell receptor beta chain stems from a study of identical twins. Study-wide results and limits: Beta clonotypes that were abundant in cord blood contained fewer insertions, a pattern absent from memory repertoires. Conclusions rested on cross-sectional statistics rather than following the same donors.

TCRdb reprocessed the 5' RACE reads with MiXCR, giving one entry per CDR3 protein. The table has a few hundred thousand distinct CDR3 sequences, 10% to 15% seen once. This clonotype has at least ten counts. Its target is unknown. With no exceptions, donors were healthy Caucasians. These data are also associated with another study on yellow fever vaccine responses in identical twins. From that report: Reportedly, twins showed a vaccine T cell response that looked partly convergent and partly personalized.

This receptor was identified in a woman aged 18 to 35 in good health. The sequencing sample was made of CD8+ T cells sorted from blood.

The CDR3 coding sequence is TGCAGTGCTAGAGATGTTACCCGGAACGAGCAGTTCTTC. Its translation is CSARDVTRNEQFF. The gene calls are TRBV20-1 and TRBJ2-1; D gene uncertain. Deletions cut 0 bases from V and 10 bases from J, with 13 bases between. CDR1 DFQATT and CDR2 SNEGSKA come from the germline V gene (reference sequence). The CDR3 has 13 residues.